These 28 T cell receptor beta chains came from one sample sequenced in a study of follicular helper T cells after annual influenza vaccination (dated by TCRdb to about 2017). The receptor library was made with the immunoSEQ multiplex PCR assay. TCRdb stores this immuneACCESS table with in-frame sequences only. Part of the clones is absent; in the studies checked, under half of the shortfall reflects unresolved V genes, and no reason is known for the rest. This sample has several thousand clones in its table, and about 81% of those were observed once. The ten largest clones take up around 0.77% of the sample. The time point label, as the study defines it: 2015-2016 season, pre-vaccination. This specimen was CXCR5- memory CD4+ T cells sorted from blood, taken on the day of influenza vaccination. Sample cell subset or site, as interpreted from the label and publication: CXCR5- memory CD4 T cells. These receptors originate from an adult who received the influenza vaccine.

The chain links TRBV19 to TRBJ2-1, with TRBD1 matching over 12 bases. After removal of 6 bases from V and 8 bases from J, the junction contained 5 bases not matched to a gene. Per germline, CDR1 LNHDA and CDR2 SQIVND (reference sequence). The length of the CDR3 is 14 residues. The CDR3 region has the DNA TGTGCCAGTAGGGGACAGGGGGCAAGGGATGAGCAGTTCTTC. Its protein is CASRGQGARDEQFF.

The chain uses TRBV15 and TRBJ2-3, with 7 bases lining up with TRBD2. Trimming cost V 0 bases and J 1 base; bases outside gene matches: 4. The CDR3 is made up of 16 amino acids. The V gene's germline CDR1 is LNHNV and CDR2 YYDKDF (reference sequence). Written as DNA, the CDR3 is TGTGCCACCAGCAGAGATCGGACTAGTGGCACAGATACGCAGTATTTT. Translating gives CATSRDRTSGTDTQYF.

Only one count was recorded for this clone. This chain's CDR3 is CASSLAGEGDTQYF. Here the CDR3 DNA reads TGCGCCAGCAGCTTGGCTGGGGAAGGGGATACGCAGTATTTT. The chain joins TRBV5-1 to TRBJ2-3; D gene ambiguous. The CDR3 has 14 amino acids. Germline CDR1 SGHRS, CDR2 YFSETQ. Trimming stripped 0 bases from V and 6 bases from J, with 11 bases between. The full variable domain, in which reference TRBV5-1 and TRBJ2-3 provide the parts outside the CDR3, is KAGVTQTPRYLIKTRGQQVTLSCSPISGHRSVSWYQQTPGQGLQFLFEYFSETQRNKGNFPGRFSGRQFSNSRSEMNVSTLELGDSALYLCASSLAGEGDTQYFGPGTRLTVL.

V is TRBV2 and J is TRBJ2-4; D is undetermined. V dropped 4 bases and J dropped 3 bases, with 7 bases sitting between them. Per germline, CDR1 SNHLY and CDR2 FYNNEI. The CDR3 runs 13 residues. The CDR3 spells CASSGLYKNIQYF. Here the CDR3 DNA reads TGTGCCAGCAGTGGCCTATACAAAAACATTCAGTACTTC.

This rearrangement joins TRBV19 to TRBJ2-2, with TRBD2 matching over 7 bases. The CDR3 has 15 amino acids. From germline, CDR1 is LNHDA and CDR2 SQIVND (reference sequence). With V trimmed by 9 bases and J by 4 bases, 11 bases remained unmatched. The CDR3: CASAAGGGVTGELFF. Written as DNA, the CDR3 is TGTGCCAGCGCCGCCGGCGGGGGTGTCACCGGGGAGCTGTTTTTT. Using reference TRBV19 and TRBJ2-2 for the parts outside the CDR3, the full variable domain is DGGITQSPKYLFRKEGQNVTLSCEQNLNHDAMYWYRQDPGQGLRLIYYSQIVNDFQKGDIAEGYSVSREKKESFPLTVTSAQKNPTAFYLCASAAGGGVTGELFFGEGSRLTVL.

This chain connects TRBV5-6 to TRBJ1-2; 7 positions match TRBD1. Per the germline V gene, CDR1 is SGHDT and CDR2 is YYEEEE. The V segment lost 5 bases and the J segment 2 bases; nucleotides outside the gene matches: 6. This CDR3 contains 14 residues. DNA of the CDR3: TGTGCCAGCAGTCCGGGACAGCTCAACTATGGCTACACCTTC. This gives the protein CASSPGQLNYGYTF.

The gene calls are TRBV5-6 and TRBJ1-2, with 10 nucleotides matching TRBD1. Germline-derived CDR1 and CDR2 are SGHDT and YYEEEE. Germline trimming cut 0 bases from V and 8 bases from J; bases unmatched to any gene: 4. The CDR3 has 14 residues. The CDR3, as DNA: TGTGCCAGCAGCTTGGGGGACAGGGGTTTCGGCTACACCTTC. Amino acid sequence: CASSLGDRGFGYTF.

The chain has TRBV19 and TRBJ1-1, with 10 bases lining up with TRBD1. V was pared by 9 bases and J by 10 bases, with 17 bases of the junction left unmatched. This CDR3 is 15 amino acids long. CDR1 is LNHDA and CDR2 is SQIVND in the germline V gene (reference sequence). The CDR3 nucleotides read TGTGCCAGCAAGGACGGGACAGGGGATGGGTTTAGAGCTTTCTTT. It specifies CASKDGTGDGFRAFF. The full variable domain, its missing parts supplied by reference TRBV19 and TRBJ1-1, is DGGITQSPKYLFRKEGQNVTLSCEQNLNHDAMYWYRQDPGQGLRLIYYSQIVNDFQKGDIAEGYSVSREKKESFPLTVTSAQKNPTAFYLCASKDGTGDGFRAFFGQGTRLTVV.

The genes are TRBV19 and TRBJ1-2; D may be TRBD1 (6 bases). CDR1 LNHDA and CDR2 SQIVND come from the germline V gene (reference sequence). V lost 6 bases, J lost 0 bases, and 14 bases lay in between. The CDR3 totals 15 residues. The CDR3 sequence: CASREQQGSNYGYTF. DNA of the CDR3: TGTGCCAGTAGGGAACAACAGGGATCTAACTATGGCTACACCTTC.

CDR3 nucleotide sequence: TGCGCCAGCAGCGCCGGGACAGGGGGCTACGAGCAGTACTTC. Translation: CASSAGTGGYEQYF. The chain employs TRBV4-3 and TRBJ2-7; 11 bases are shared with TRBD1. V lost 5 bases, J lost 3 bases, and 3 bases stayed unmatched. CDR3 length equals 14 residues. Germline values: CDR1 LGHNA, CDR2 YSLEER.

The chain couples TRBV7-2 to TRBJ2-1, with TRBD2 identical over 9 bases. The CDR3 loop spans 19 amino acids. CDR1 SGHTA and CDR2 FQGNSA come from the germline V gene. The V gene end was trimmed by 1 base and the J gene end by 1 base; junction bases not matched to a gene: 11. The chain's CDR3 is CASSLDRGSGGRSYNEQFF. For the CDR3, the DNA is TGTGCCAGCAGCTTAGACCGAGGTAGCGGGGGCAGGTCCTACAATGAGCAGTTCTTC.

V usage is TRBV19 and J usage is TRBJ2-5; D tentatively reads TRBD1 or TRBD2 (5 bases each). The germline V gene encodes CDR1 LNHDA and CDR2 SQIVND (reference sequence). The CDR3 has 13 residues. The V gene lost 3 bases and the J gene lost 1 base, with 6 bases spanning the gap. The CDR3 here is CASSIGGQETQYF. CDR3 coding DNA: TGTGCCAGTAGTATTGGGGGCCAAGAGACCCAGTACTTC.

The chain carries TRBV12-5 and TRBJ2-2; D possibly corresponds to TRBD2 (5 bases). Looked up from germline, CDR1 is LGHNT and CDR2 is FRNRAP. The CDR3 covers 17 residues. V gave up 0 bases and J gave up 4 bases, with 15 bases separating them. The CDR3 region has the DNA TGTGCTAGTGGTTTGGTTGGTCCGACTAAGATCACCGGGGAGCTGTTTTTT. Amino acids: CASGLVGPTKITGELFF. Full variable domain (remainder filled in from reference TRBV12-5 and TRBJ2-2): DARVTQTPRHKVTEMGQEVTMRCQPILGHNTVFWYRQTMMQGLELLAYFRNRAPLDDSGMPKDRFSAEMPDATLATLKIQPSEPRDSAVYFCASGLVGPTKITGELFFGEGSRLTVL.

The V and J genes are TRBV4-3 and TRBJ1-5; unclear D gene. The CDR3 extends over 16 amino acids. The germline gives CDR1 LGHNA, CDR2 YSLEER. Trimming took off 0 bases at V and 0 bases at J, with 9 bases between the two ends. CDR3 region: CASSQDMTYSNQPQHF. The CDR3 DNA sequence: TGCGCCAGCAGCCAAGATATGACGTATAGCAATCAGCCCCAGCATTTT.

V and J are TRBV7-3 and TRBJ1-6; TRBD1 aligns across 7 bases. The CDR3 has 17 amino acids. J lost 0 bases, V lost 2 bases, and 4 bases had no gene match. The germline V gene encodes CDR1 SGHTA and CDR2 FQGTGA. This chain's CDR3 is CASSLAAGGSYNSPLHF. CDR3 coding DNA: TGTGCCAGCAGCTTAGCCGCAGGGGGCTCCTATAATTCACCCCTCCACTTT. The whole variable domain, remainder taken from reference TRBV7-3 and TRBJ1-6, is GAGVSQTPSNKVTEKGKYVELRCDPISGHTALYWYRQSLGQGPEFLIYFQGTGAADDSGLPNDRFFAVRPEGSVSTLKIQRTERGDSAVYLCASSLAAGGSYNSPLHFGNGTRLTVT.

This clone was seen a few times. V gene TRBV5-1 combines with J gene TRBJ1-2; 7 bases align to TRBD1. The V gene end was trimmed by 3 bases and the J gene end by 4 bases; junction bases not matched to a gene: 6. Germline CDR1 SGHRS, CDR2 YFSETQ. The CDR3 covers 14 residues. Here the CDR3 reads CASSSGQILYGYTF. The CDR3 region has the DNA TGCGCCAGCAGCTCGGGACAGATTCTCTATGGCTACACCTTC.

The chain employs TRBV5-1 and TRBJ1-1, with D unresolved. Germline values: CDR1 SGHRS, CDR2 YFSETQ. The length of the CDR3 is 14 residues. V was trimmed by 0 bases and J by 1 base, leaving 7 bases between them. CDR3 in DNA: TGCGCCAGCAGCTTGGGGGTGAGGAACACTGAAGCTTTCTTT. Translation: CASSLGVRNTEAFF.

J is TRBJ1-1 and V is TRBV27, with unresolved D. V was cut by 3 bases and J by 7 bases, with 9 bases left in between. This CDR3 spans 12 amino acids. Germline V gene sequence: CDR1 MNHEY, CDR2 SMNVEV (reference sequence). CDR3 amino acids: CASSFPPGEAFF. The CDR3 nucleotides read TGTGCCAGCAGTTTCCCCCCCGGTGAAGCTTTCTTT.

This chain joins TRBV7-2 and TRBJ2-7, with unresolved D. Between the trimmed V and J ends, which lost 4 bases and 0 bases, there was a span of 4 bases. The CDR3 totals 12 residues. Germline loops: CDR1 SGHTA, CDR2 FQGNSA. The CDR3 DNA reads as TGTGCCAGCAGCTCCCTCTCCTACGAGCAGTACTTC. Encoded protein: CASSSLSYEQYF.

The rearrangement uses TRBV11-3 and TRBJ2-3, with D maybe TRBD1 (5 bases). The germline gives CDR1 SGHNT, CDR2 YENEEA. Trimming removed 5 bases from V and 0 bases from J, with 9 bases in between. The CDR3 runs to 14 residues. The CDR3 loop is CASSPGFSTDTQYF. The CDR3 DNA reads TGTGCCAGCAGCCCAGGGTTCAGCACAGATACGCAGTATTTT.

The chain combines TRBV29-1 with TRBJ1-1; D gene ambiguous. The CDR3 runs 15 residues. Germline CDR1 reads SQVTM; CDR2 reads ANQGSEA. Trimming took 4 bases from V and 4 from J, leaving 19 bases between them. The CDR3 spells CSVGEAELARTEAFF. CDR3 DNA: TGCAGCGTTGGGGAGGCCGAGCTGGCTCGCACTGAAGCTTTCTTT.

The CDR3 region is CASSPDRGGYGYTF. The CDR3 DNA reads as TGTGCCAGCAGTCCGGATAGAGGGGGCTATGGCTACACCTTC. The chain joins TRBV6-5 to TRBJ1-2; TRBD1 might be the D (6 bases). Trimming took 5 bases from V and 4 from J, leaving 14 bases between them. The CDR3 has 14 residues. Germline V CDR1 and CDR2: MNHEY, SVGAGI.

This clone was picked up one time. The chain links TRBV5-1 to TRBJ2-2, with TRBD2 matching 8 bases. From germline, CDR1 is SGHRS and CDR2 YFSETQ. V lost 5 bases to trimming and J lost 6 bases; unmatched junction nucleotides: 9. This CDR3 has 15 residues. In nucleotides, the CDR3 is TGCGCCAGCAGACCCGGGGGGGCCGAGGCCGGGGAGCTGTTTTTT. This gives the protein CASRPGGAEAGELFF.

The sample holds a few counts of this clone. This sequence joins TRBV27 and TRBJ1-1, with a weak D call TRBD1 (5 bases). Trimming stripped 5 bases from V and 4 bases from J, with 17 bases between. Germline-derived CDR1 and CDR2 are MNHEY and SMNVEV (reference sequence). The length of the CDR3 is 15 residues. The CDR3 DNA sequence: TGTGCCAGCAGTGGGGAGGGGTACCTGGGCACTGAAGCTTTCTTT. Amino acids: CASSGEGYLGTEAFF.

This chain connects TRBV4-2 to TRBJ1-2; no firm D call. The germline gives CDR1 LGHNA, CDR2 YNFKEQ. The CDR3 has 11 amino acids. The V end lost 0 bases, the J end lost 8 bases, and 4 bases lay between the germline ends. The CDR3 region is CASSQERGYTF. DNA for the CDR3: TGTGCCAGCAGCCAAGAGCGGGGCTACACCTTC.

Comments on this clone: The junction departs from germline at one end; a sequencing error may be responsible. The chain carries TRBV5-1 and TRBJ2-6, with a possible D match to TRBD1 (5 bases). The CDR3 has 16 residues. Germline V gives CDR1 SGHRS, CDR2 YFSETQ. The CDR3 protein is CASTQGQLSGVNVLTF. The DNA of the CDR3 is TGCGCCAGCACCCAGGGTCAGCTCTCTGGGGTCAACGTCCTGACTTTC.

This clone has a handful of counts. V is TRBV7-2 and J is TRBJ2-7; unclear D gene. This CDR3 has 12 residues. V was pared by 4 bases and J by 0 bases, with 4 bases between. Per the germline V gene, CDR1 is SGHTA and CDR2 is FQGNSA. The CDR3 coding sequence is TGTGCCAGCAGCTCGAACTCCTACGAGCAGTACTTC. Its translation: CASSSNSYEQYF.

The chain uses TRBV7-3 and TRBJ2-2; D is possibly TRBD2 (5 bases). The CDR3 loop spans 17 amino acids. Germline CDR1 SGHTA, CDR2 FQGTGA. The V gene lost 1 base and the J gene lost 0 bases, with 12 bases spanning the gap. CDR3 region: CASSLSGRGPNTGELFF. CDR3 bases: TGTGCCAGCAGCTTAAGTGGTCGGGGTCCGAACACCGGGGAGCTGTTTTTT.